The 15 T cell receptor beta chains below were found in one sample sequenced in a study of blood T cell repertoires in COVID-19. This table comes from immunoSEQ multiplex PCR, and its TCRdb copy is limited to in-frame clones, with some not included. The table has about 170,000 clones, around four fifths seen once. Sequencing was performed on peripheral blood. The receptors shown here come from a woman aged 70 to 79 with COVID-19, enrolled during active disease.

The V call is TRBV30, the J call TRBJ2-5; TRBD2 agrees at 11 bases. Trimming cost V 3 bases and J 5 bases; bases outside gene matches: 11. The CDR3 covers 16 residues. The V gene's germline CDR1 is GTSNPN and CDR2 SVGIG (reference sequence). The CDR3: CAWSDKLAGVVETQYF. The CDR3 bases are TGTGCCTGGAGCGACAAACTAGCGGGAGTTGTCGAGACCCAGTACTTC.

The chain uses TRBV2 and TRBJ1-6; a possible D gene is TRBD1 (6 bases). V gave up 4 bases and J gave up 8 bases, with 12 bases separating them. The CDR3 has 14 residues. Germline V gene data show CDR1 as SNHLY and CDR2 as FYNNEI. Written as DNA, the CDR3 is TGTGCCAGCAGTGGATTCGCAGGGGATTCACCCCTCCACTTT. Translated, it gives CASSGFAGDSPLHF.

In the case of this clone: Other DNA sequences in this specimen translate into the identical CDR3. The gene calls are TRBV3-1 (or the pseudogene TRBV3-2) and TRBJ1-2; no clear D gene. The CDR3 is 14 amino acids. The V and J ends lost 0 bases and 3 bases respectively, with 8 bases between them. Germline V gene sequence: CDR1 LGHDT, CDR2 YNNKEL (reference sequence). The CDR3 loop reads CASSQDLRDYGYTF. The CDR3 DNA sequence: TGTGCCAGCAGCCAAGATCTCCGTGACTATGGCTACACCTTC.

This chain's CDR3 is CASSEEVGRGTEKLFF. The DNA for the CDR3 is TGTGCCAGTAGTGAAGAAGTCGGCAGGGGGACTGAAAAACTGTTTTTT. The chain employs TRBV19 and TRBJ1-4, with 7 bases lining up with TRBD1. V lost 5 bases and J lost 7; bases outside the gene matches: 13. CDR3 length equals 16 residues. Germline loops: CDR1 LNHDA, CDR2 SQIVND (reference sequence).

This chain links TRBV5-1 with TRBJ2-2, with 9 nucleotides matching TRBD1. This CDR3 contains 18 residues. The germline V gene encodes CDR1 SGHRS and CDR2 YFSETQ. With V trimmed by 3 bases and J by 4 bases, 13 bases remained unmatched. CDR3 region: CASSYILTGGASTGELFF. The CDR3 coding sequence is TGCGCCAGCAGCTACATCCTTACAGGGGGCGCAAGCACCGGGGAGCTGTTTTTT.

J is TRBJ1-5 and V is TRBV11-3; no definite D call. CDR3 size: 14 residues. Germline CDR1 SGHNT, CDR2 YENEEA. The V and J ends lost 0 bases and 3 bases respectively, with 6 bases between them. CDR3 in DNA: TGTGCCAGCAGCTTAGATGCAGACAATCAGCCCCAGCATTTT. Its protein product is CASSLDADNQPQHF.

CDR3 in DNA: TGTGCCAGCAGCCTGACCGGGACAGGGGGCTCTGGCTACACCTTC. It specifies CASSLTGTGGSGYTF. The genes are TRBV11-2 and TRBJ1-2; 12 bases agree with TRBD1. The length of the CDR3 is 15 residues. Trimming removed 5 bases from V and 7 bases from J; junction bases left unmatched: 8. CDR1 and CDR2 (germline): SGHAT, FQNNGV. The full variable domain, with the rest looked up from reference TRBV11-2 and TRBJ1-2, is EAGVAQSPRYKIIEKRQSVAFWCNPISGHATLYWYQQILGQGPKLLIQFQNNGVVDDSQLPKDRFSAERLKGVDSTLKIQPAKLEDSAVYLCASSLTGTGGSGYTFGSGTRLTVV.

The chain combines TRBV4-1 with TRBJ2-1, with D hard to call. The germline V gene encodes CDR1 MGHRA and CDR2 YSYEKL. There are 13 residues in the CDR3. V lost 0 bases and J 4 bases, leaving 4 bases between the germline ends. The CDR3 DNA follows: TGCGCCAGCAGCCAAGATAATTACAATGAGCAGTTCTTC. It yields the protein CASSQDNYNEQFF.

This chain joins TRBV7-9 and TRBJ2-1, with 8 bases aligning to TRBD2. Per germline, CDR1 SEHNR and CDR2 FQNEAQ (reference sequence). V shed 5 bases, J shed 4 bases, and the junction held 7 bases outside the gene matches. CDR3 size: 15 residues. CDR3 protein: CASSRTSGLYNEQFF. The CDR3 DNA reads TGTGCCAGCAGCCGAACTAGCGGACTATACAATGAGCAGTTCTTC.

The CDR3 sequence: CASSTPGGFGDLYGYTF. CDR3 DNA: TGTGCCAGCAGCACACCCGGCGGATTTGGAGATCTCTATGGCTACACCTTC. The V call is TRBV5-4, the J call TRBJ1-2; D is unclear. V was clipped by 4 bases and J by 4 bases, with 23 bases between them. This CDR3 spans 17 amino acids. Germline V gene lookup returns CDR1 SGHNT and CDR2 YYREEE (reference sequence).

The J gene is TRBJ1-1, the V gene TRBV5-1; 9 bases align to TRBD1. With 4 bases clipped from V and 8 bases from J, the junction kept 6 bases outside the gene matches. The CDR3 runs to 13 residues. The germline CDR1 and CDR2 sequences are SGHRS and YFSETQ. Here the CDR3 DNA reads TGCGCCAGCAGCGTGACAGGGGGAACAGAAGCTTTCTTT. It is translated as CASSVTGGTEAFF.

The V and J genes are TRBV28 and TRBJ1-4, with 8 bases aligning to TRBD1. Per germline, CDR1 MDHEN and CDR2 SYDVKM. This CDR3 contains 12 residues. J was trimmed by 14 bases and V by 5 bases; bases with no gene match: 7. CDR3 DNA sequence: TGTGCCAGCAGTCCCGGGGACAGGCCTCTGTTTTTT. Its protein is CASSPGDRPLFF.

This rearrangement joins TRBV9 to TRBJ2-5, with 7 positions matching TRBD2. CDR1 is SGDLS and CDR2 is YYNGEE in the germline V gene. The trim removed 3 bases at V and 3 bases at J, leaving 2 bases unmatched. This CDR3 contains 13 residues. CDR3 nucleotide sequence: TGTGCCAGCAGCGCGCTAGCGGAAGAGACCCAGTACTTC. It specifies CASSALAEETQYF.

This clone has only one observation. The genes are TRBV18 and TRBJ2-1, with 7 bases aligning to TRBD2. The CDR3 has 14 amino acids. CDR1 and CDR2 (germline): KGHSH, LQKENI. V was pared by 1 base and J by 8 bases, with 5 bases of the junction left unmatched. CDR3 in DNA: TGTGCCAGCTCACCACGACTAGCTAACGATGAGCAGTTCTTC. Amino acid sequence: CASSPRLANDEQFF.

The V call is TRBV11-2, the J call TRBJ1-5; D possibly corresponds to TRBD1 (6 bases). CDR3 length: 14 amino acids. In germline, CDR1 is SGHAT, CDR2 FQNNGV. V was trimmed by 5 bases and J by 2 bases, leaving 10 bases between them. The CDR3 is CASSLGGGNQPQHF. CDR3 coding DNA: TGTGCCAGCAGCCTAGGGGGGGGCAATCAGCCCCAGCATTTT.